One sample yielded the 17 T cell receptor beta chains listed below, sequenced in a study of blood T cell repertoires in COVID-19. The data were produced by immunoSEQ multiplex PCR, yet TCRdb's version contains in-frame clones alone and is incomplete. The sample has about 220,000 clones, around 88% seen once; the top ten hold about 15%. Sequences were obtained from PBMCs or T cells enriched from blood (not recorded which). Every receptor here comes from a woman aged 45-60 years with acute COVID-19.

This clone was recorded only once. J is TRBJ2-1 and V is TRBV27, with 8 bases matching TRBD2. The germline CDR1 and CDR2 sequences are MNHEY and SMNVEV (reference sequence). This CDR3 contains 15 residues. Unmatched junction bases numbered 3, after V lost 4 bases and J lost 1 base. The CDR3 DNA is TGTGCCAGCAGTTGGGGCGGGAGGTCCTACAATGAGCAGTTCTTC. The encoded protein is CASSWGGRSYNEQFF.

V gene TRBV19 combines with J gene TRBJ2-3, with TRBD1 matching over 7 bases. Germline V gives CDR1 LNHDA, CDR2 SQIVND (reference sequence). V lost 6 bases and J lost 4; bases outside the gene matches: 7. The CDR3 contains 14 residues. The CDR3 nucleotides read TGTGCCAGTAGGGTTAACAGGGGCGCAGATACGCAGTATTTT. The encoded protein is CASRVNRGADTQYF.

This clone was found a few times. At the DNA level, this CDR3 is encoded by other sequences in the same sample as well. The chain uses TRBV7-2 and TRBJ1-3; no reliable D call. Per germline, CDR1 SGHTA and CDR2 FQGNSA. This CDR3 has 13 amino acids. Trimming shortened V by 2 bases and J by 1 base, and 3 bases separated the two germline ends. Here the CDR3 DNA reads TGTGCCAGCAGCTTAACTTCTGGAAACACCATATATTTT. Translated: CASSLTSGNTIYF.

This chain uses TRBV13 with TRBJ2-1, with a tentative D call TRBD1 (6 bases). Germline V CDR1 and CDR2: PRHDT, FYEKMQ (reference sequence). V was trimmed by 1 base and J by 7 bases, leaving 17 bases between them. The CDR3 contains 16 residues. In nucleotides, the CDR3 is TGTGCCAGCAGCTTAGACCCGGGGCAGGGGAAGAATGAGCAGTTCTTC. Protein product: CASSLDPGQGKNEQFF.

J is TRBJ1-4 and V is TRBV2; 9 bases match TRBD1. Germline-derived CDR1 and CDR2 are SNHLY and FYNNEI. The CDR3 loop spans 19 amino acids. V shed 3 bases and J 5 bases; nucleotides not matched to a gene: 16. The CDR3 region has the DNA TGTGCCAGCAGTGAGCAGGGACAGGGTTTTTTTGCCCCCAATGAAAAACTGTTTTTT. Encoded protein: CASSEQGQGFFAPNEKLFF.

This chain connects TRBV14 to TRBJ1-6; D call uncertain. Trimming removed 4 bases from V and 4 bases from J, with 5 bases in between. The CDR3 has 13 residues. Germline CDR1 and CDR2: SGHDN and FVKESK. CDR3 sequence: CASSLSYNSPLHF. The DNA of the CDR3 is TGTGCCAGCAGCCTATCGTATAATTCACCCCTCCACTTT.

This chain links TRBV7-8 with TRBJ2-3, with D possibly being TRBD1 (6 bases). Germline V gene data show CDR1 as SGHVS and CDR2 as FQNEAQ. V was trimmed by 6 bases and J by 2 bases, leaving 18 bases between them. The CDR3 loop spans 16 amino acids. CDR3 sequence reads: CASRIPGHQNTDTQYF. As DNA, the CDR3 is TGTGCCAGCAGAATACCGGGACACCAAAACACAGATACGCAGTATTTT.

V and J are TRBV12-3 or TRBV12-4 and TRBJ1-2, with TRBD1 as a possible D gene (6 bases). V lost 6 bases, J lost 7 bases, and 15 bases lay in between. This CDR3 has 13 amino acids. CDR3 amino acids: CASSLSDSSGYTF. The CDR3 region has the DNA TGTGCCAGCAGCCTCTCGGACAGCTCTGGCTACACCTTC.

The chain joins TRBV18 to TRBJ2-7; TRBD1 matches at 10 bases. CDR3 length: 14 amino acids. Germline loops: CDR1 KGHSH, CDR2 LQKENI. J was trimmed by 7 bases and V by 3 bases; bases with no gene match: 6. CDR3 DNA: TGTGCCAGCTCACCCTTGACAGGGGGCGAGGAGCAGTACTTC. Translated, it gives CASSPLTGGEEQYF.

The V call is TRBV5-1, the J call TRBJ2-3; 7 nucleotides agree with TRBD2. Germline CDR1 and CDR2: SGHRS and YFSETQ. The CDR3 is 17 amino acids. V shed 0 bases, J shed 0 bases, and the junction held 7 bases outside the gene matches. CDR3 sequence reads: CASSLGGTTLSTDTQYF. The CDR3 nucleotides read TGCGCCAGCAGCTTGGGAGGGACTACCCTTAGCACAGATACGCAGTATTTT.

This rearrangement joins TRBV7-2 to TRBJ2-2; the match to TRBD1 covers 7 bases. CDR1 and CDR2 from the germline V gene are SGHTA and FQGNSA. The CDR3 sequence is 14 residues long. After removal of 5 bases from V and 5 bases from J, the junction contained 5 bases not matched to a gene. For the CDR3, the DNA is TGTGCCAGCAGCCCACGACAGGGAACCGGGGAGCTGTTTTTT. The encoded protein is CASSPRQGTGELFF.

The genes are TRBV19 and TRBJ1-2, with D perhaps TRBD1 (6 bases). V was cut by 8 bases and J by 1 base, with 11 bases left in between. The germline V gene encodes CDR1 LNHDA and CDR2 SQIVND (reference sequence). The CDR3 is 13 residues long. CDR3 nucleotides: TGTGCCAGTTTTGGACAGCTTAACTATGGCTACACCTTC. As protein: CASFGQLNYGYTF.

This clone has just one count. The chain employs TRBV27 and TRBJ2-1, with 10 bases identical to TRBD2. CDR1 is MNHEY, CDR2 SMNVEV, per germline (reference sequence). The CDR3 has 20 amino acids. V shed 6 bases, J shed 1 base, and the junction held 18 bases outside the gene matches. The CDR3 reads CASRPPGTSDHGESYNEQFF. As DNA, the CDR3 is TGTGCCAGCAGACCCCCCGGGACTAGCGACCATGGGGAGTCCTACAATGAGCAGTTCTTC.

In this sample, this clone turned up a few times. The chain combines TRBV27 with TRBJ1-6; 7 bases fit TRBD1. Germline V gene lookup returns CDR1 MNHEY and CDR2 SMNVEV (reference sequence). J lost 9 bases, V lost 8 bases, and 10 bases had no gene match. The CDR3 length is 14 residues. The CDR3: CASSQRQGRSPLHF. CDR3 sequence (DNA): TGTGCCAGCTCACAAAGACAGGGTCGTTCACCCCTCCACTTT.

The chain employs TRBV27 and TRBJ2-7; 8 positions match TRBD1. V was pared by 6 bases and J by 6 bases, with 7 bases of the junction left unmatched. The CDR3 runs to 13 residues. Per germline, CDR1 MNHEY and CDR2 SMNVEV (reference sequence). CDR3 sequence: CASSQGTGLEQYF. The CDR3 region has the DNA TGTGCCAGCAGCCAGGGGACAGGCCTCGAGCAGTACTTC.

This clone appeared once. J is TRBJ2-3 and V is TRBV27, with D unclear. Trimming removed 6 bases at V and 6 bases at J, with 7 bases between. The CDR3 covers 11 residues. Germline values: CDR1 MNHEY, CDR2 SMNVEV (reference sequence). DNA for the CDR3: TGTGCCAGCAGCATTGGCGATACGCAGTATTTT. Residues: CASSIGDTQYF.

The gene calls are TRBV5-4 and TRBJ1-2; D might be TRBD1 (6 bases). V shed 2 bases and J shed 3 bases, with 17 bases lying between them. The CDR3 runs to 16 residues. CDR1 and CDR2 (germline): SGHNT, YYREEE (reference sequence). The CDR3 nucleotides read TGTGCCAGCAGCTTTTTCGGGGGGCGCCGGGACTATGGCTACACCTTC. It is translated as CASSFFGGRRDYGYTF.